This T cell receptor beta chain is drawn from a study of memory CD4+ T cells and cytomegalovirus serostatus. Generated by immunoSEQ multiplex PCR, the TCRdb table keeps only in-frame clones and is missing some. The sample has under 55,000 clones; around 76% are singletons. Overall study findings and caveats: The CMV-associated TCR signature appears largely within the CD4+ memory repertoire. Median bootstrapped AUC for CMV status was around 0.96 originally, 0.75 to 0.91 US-trained. About 40% of the roughly 160 known CMV-associated TCRbeta sequences appeared in CD4+ memory.

Single viable CD3+CD4+CD8-CD45RO+ cells were sorted as the memory CD4+ T cells. CD4+ T cells were isolated by positive magnetic selection. This clone was observed a single time. Its specificity is unknown. The V end was cut by 3 bases, the J end by 6 bases, with 11 bases between. The CDR3 totals 13 residues. CDR1 is SQVTM and CDR2 is ANQGSEA in the germline V gene. The V and J genes are TRBV29-1 and TRBJ2-2; D is perhaps TRBD2 (6 bases). Sequenced sample: memory CD4+ T cells from blood. The TCR originated in an adult in good health and CMV-seronegative. CDR3: CSVEIWRAGELFF. The CDR3 DNA is TGCAGCGTTGAGATATGGAGGGCCGGGGAGCTGTTTTTT.